This TCR beta chain was found in a study of blood T cell repertoires in COVID-19. On the study more broadly: Samples of COVID-19 (acute and convalescent) were obtained from the United States, Italy and Spain. Sample material is recorded as cDNA or gDNA derived from T cells, B-cell-depleted T cells, or PBMCs.

TCRdb keeps only in-frame clones here, not all; method: immunoSEQ multiplex PCR. In the table there are 150,000 to 200,000 clones, about four fifths of which are singletons. Participants were aged about 18 to 90 years, lived in roughly 25 US areas, and enrolled virtually. Cohort 3 recovery required two negative PCRs, clearance, or symptom resolution. This CDR3 has 13 amino acids. Trimming took off 2 bases at V and 8 bases at J, with 11 bases between the two ends. Germline assignment: CDR1 SGHDN and CDR2 FVKESK. The TCR sequence derives from a man between 45 and 60 years old who had recovered from COVID-19. The sample consisted of PBMCs or T cells enriched from blood (not recorded which). The chain carries TRBV14 and TRBJ2-3; unclear D gene. The CDR3 is CASSQFGVITQYF. The CDR3 DNA sequence: TGTGCCAGCAGCCAATTCGGAGTAATTACGCAGTATTTT.